This T cell receptor (beta chain) stems from a study of shared clonotypes between healthy human individuals. Study results and limitations: Larger richness was generally estimated for naive than memory subsets. Having only a few donors restricted how much genetic and exposure-history diversity was captured. The rarefaction results pointed to incomplete sorted-subset sequencing despite large depth. Expectations were that clonotype sharing among donors would be affected by sequencing depth.

Sequenced by immunoSEQ multiplex PCR; TCRdb stores in-frame clones only, minus some. Of 550,000 to 700,000 clones listed, more than 70% are singletons. In regard to this clone: What it recognizes is unknown. The same CDR3 also results from other DNA sequences found in this sample.

The sequenced sample consisted of memory CD4+ T cells sorted from blood. Indicated subset: CD45RA-negative fraction. The receptor's source is a woman aged 25 to 39 in good health.

CDR3 coding DNA: TGTGCCTGGAGTGTCGGGGCTGAAGCTTTCTTT. This sequence encodes CAWSVGAEAFF. This rearrangement joins TRBV30 to TRBJ1-1; D is uncertain. V lost 0 bases to trimming and J lost 6 bases, with 5 bases between them. The CDR3 is 11 residues long. Germline assignment: CDR1 GTSNPN and CDR2 SVGIG (reference sequence).